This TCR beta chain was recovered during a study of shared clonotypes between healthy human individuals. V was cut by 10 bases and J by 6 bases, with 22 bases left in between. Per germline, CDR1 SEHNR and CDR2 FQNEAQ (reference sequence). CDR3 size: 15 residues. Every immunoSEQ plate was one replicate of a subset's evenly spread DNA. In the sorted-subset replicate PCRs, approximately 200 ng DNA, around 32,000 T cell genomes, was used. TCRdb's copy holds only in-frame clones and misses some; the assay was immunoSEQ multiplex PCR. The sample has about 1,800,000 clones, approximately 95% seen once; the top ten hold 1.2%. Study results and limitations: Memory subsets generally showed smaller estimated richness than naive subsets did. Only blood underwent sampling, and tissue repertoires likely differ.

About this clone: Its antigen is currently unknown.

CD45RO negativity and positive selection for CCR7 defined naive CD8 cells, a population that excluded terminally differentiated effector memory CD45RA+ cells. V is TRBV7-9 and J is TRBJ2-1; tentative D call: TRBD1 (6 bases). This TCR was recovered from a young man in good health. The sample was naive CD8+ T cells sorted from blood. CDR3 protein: CATSNDYLGANEQFF. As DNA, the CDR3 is TGTGCCACCTCGAATGACTACCTGGGGGCCAATGAGCAGTTCTTC.